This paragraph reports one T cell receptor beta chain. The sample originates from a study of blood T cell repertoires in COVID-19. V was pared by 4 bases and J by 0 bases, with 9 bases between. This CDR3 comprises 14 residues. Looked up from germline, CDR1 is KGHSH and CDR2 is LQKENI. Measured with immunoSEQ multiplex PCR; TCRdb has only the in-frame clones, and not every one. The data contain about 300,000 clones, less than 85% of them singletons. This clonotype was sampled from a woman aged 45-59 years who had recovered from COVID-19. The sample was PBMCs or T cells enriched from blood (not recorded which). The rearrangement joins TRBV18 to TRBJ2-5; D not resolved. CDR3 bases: TGTGCCAGCTCACAAACCCGGGACCAAGAGACCCAGTACTTC. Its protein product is CASSQTRDQETQYF.